This T cell receptor beta chain is from a study of shared clonotypes between healthy human individuals. The overall study: Per donor, three plates held CD4 naive cells, three held CD4 memory, two held CD8 naive and one held CD8 memory.

Study observations and caveats: Generation probability values for non-shared clonotypes were lower than those for clonotypes shared by all four donors. The rarefaction results pointed to incomplete sorted-subset sequencing despite large depth.

Germline CDR1 is SGDLS and CDR2 is YYNGEE. The CDR3 has 13 amino acids. V was trimmed by 4 bases and J by 5 bases, leaving 12 bases between them. About this clone itself: Its target is unknown.

Naive CD8 cells lacked CD45RO, underwent positive selection for CCR7 and left out terminally differentiated effector memory CD45RA+ cells. Healthy HIV-negative adults with no recent acute infections or vaccinations were recruited as donors. The assay was immunoSEQ multiplex PCR, and TCRdb's table has in-frame clones only and misses some. The data hold 2 million or so clones, with about 95% observed a single time. The chain joins TRBV9 to TRBJ1-1; D may be TRBD1 (5 bases). What was sequenced was naive CD8+ T cells sorted from blood. This clonotype originated in a man in his late teens or twenties in good health. In nucleotides, the CDR3 is TGTGCCAGCAGCCCGTACGAGGGGACTGAAGCTTTCTTT. It encodes CASSPYEGTEAFF.